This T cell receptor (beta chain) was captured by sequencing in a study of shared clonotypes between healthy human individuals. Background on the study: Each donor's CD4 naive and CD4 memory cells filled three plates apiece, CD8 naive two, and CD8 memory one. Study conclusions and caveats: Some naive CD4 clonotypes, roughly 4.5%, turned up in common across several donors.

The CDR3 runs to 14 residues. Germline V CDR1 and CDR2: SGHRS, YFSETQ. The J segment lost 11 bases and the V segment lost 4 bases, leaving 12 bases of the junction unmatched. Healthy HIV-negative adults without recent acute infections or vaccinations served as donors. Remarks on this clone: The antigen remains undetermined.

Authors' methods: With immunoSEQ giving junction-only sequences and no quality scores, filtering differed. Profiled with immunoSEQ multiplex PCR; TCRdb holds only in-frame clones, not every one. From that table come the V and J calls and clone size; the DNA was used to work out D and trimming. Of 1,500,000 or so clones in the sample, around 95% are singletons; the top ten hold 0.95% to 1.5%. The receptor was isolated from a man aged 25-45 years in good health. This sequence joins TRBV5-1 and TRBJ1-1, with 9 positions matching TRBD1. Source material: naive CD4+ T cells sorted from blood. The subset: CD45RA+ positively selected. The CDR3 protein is CASSPGQGKTGAFF. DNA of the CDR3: TGCGCCAGCAGCCCGGGACAGGGTAAGACTGGGGCTTTCTTT.